This TCR beta chain was sequenced in a study of shared clonotypes between healthy human individuals. Naive-designated CD8 cells lacked CD45RO, were positively enriched for CCR7, and omitted terminally differentiated effector memory CD45RA+ cells. Regarding the study as a whole: It was anticipated that sequencing depth would influence how many clonotypes donors shared. In general, naive subsets displayed greater estimated richness than memory subsets did. At large depth, rarefaction still showed sorted-subset sequencing to be incomplete.

Sequenced by immunoSEQ multiplex PCR; TCRdb stores in-frame clones only, minus some. The data hold about 2,200,000 clones, with about 92% observed a single time. Germline V CDR1 and CDR2: SGHDT, YYEEEE. J lost 3 bases, V lost 4 bases, and 9 bases had no gene match. This CDR3 spans 15 amino acids. A remark on this clone: Antigen unknown.

The chain uses TRBV5-6 and TRBJ1-2; 7 positions match TRBD1. The sequence was obtained from a man aged 18 to 29 in good health. Some clones in this sample may be carry-over from other donors' samples. Sequencing used naive CD8+ T cells from PBMCs. The CDR3 nucleotides are TGTGCCAGCAGCGAGGGGGCGCGGGACCACTATGGCTACACCTTC. Protein sequence: CASSEGARDHYGYTF.